One and the same sample provided the 7 T cell receptor beta chains below, sequenced in a study of Ad26.COV2.S vaccination and SARS-CoV-2 variants. Described treatment: around 19 received Ad26.COV2.S at low or high dose, single or two shots; about 5 received placebo; per-sample allocation not given. Specimens were obtained on day 63 following the first vaccine or placebo injection. Only in-frame clones appear in the TCRdb table, and some are missing; sequencing was by immunoSEQ multiplex PCR. The sample holds a few hundred thousand clones, 70% to 90% seen once. The source material was peripheral blood, sampled in a trial of Ad26.COV2.S vaccine versus placebo. Source of these receptors: a person aged 18-60 years who received the Ad26.COV2.S COVID-19 vaccine or a placebo.

This chain links TRBV6-6 with TRBJ1-6; no firm D call. Germline-derived CDR1 and CDR2 are MNHNY and SVGAGI (reference sequence). The CDR3 length is 12 residues. V gave up 7 bases and J gave up 9 bases, with 10 bases separating them. CDR3 loop: CASTEMGSPLHF. In DNA, the CDR3 is TGTGCCAGCACCGAGATGGGTTCACCCCTCCACTTT.

This chain connects TRBV30 to TRBJ1-2; D is unresolved. Germline V gene lookup returns CDR1 GTSNPN and CDR2 SVGIG (reference sequence). CDR3 length: 13 residues. V was trimmed by 2 bases and J by 7 bases, leaving 14 bases between them. The CDR3 sequence: CAWSPTRASGYTF. The CDR3 region has the DNA TGTGCCTGGAGTCCTACCCGGGCATCTGGCTACACCTTC.

The V gene is TRBV6-5, the J gene TRBJ1-3; D is ambiguous. Trimming removed 7 bases from V and 4 bases from J, with 11 bases in between. The CDR3 runs 13 residues. Germline V gives CDR1 MNHEY, CDR2 SVGAGI. This CDR3 reads CASTPAYGNTIYF. DNA of the CDR3: TGTGCCAGCACCCCGGCCTACGGAAACACCATATATTTT.

This rearrangement joins TRBV7-8 to TRBJ1-6, with 9 bases fitting TRBD1. Germline lookup yields CDR1 SGHVS and CDR2 FQNEAQ. V lost 2 bases, J lost 3 bases, and 2 bases stayed unmatched. The CDR3 is 16 residues long. The CDR3 loop is CASSLLTGGYNSPLHF. CDR3 DNA sequence: TGTGCCAGCAGCTTATTGACAGGGGGCTATAATTCACCCCTCCACTTT.

The chain employs TRBV7-9 and TRBJ1-2, with a tentative D call TRBD1 (6 bases). Trimming cost V 1 base and J 4 bases, with 13 bases left between them. The CDR3 spans 15 residues. CDR1 is SEHNR, CDR2 FQNEAQ, per germline (reference sequence). The CDR3 loop is CASSLGTEGSYGYTF. The CDR3, as DNA: TGTGCCAGCAGCTTAGGGACAGAGGGGAGCTATGGCTACACCTTC.

The chain joins TRBV25-1 to TRBJ2-7; possibly TRBD1 for D (6 bases). The CDR3 is 12 residues long. In germline, CDR1 is MGHDK, CDR2 SYGVNS. Trimming shortened V by 3 bases and J by 9 bases, and 12 bases separated the two germline ends. CDR3 protein: CASSETGFVQYF. CDR3 coding DNA: TGTGCCAGCAGTGAGACAGGTTTTGTGCAGTACTTC.

The chain uses TRBV19 and TRBJ2-2; TRBD2 agrees at 9 bases. With 6 bases clipped from V and 7 bases from J, the junction kept 6 bases outside the gene matches. From germline, CDR1 is LNHDA and CDR2 SQIVND (reference sequence). This CDR3 contains 14 residues. CDR3: CASRREGQNGELFF. The CDR3 nucleotides read TGTGCCAGTAGGCGGGAGGGCCAAAACGGGGAGCTGTTTTTT.